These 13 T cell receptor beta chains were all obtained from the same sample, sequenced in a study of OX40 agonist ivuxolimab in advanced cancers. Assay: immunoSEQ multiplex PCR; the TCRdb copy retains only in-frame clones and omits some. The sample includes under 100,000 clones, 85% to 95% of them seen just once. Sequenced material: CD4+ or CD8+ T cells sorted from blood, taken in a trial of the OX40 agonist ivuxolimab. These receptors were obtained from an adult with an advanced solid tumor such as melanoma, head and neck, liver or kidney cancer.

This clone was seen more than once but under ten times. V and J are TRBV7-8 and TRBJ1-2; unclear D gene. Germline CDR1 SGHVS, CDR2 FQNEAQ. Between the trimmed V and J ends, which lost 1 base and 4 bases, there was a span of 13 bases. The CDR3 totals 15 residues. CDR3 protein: CASSLDVNPIYGYTF. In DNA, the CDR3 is TGTGCCAGCAGCTTAGACGTAAACCCCATCTATGGCTACACCTTC.

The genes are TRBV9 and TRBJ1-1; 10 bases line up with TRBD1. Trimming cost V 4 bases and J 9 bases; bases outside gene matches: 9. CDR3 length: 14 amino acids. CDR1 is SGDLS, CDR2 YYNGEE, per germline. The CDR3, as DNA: TGTGCCAGCAGCACCCCCGGGACAGGGGAAAAAGCTTTCTTT. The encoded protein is CASSTPGTGEKAFF. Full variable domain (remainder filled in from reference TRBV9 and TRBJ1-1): DSGVTQTPKHLITATGQRVTLRCSPRSGDLSVYWYQQSLDQGLQFLIQYYNGEERAKGNILERFSAQQFPDLHSELNLSSLELGDSALYFCASSTPGTGEKAFFGQGTRLTVV.

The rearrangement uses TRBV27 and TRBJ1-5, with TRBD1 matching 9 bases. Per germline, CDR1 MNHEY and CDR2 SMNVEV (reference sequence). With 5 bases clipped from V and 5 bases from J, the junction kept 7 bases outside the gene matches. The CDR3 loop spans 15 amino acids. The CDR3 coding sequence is TGTGCCAGCAGTATGACCGGGACAGGGTATCAGCCCCAGCATTTT. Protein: CASSMTGTGYQPQHF.

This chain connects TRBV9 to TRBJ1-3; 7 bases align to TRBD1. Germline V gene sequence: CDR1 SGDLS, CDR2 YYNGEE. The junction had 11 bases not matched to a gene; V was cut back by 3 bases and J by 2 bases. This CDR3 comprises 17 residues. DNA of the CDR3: TGTGCCAGCAGCGCTACGATCCGACAGGGCCCTGGAAACACCATATATTTT. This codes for CASSATIRQGPGNTIYF.

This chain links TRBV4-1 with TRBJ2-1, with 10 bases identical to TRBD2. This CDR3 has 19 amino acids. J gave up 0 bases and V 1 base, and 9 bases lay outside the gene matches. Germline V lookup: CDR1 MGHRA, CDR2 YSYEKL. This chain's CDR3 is CASSQGGSGGPRSYNEQFF. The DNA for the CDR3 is TGCGCCAGCAGCCAAGGGGGTAGCGGGGGGCCTCGCTCCTACAATGAGCAGTTCTTC.

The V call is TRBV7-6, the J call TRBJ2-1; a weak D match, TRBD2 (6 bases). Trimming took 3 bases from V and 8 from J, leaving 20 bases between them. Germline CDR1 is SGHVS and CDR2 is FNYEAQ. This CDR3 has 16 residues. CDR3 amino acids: CASSFRGEAPVHEQFF. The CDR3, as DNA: TGTGCCAGCAGCTTTCGCGGGGAGGCGCCCGTCCATGAGCAGTTCTTC.

CDR3 protein: CASSYSTGDGNTIYF. CDR3 coding DNA: TGTGCCAGCAGTTACTCGACAGGGGATGGAAACACCATATATTTT. The chain recombines TRBV6-6 with TRBJ1-3; 8 nucleotides match TRBD1. Germline V gene data show CDR1 as MNHNY and CDR2 as SVGAGI (reference sequence). The CDR3 covers 15 residues. V was pared by 0 bases and J by 3 bases, with 1 base of the junction left unmatched.

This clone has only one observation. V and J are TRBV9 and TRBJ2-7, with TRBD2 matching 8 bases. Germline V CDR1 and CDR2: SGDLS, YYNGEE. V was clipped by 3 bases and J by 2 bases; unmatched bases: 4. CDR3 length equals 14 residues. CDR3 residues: CASSAGGGTYEQYF. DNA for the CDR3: TGTGCCAGCAGCGCCGGCGGGGGGACCTACGAGCAGTACTTC.

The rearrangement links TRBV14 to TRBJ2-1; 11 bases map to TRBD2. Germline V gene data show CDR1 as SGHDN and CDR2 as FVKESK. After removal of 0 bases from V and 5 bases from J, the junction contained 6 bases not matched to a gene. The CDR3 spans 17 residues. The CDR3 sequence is CASSQDAGTSGHNEQFF. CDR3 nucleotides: TGTGCCAGCAGCCAAGATGCCGGGACTAGCGGTCACAATGAGCAGTTCTTC.

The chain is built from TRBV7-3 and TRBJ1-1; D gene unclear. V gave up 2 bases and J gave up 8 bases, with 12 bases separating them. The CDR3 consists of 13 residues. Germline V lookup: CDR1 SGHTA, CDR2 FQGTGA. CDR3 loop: CASSLHGSSEAFF. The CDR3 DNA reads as TGTGCCAGCAGCTTACACGGGTCTTCCGAAGCTTTCTTT.

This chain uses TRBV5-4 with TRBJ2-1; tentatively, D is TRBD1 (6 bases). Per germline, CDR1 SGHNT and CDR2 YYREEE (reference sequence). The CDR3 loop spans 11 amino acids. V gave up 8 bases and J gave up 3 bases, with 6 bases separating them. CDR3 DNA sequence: TGTGCCAGGGACAGCTACAATGAGCAGTTCTTC. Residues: CARDSYNEQFF.

CDR3: CASSLWRAGTERAYEQYF. DNA of the CDR3: TGCGCCAGCAGCTTGTGGCGGGCGGGGACTGAAAGAGCCTACGAGCAGTACTTC. The chain employs TRBV5-1 and TRBJ2-7; a possible D gene is TRBD2 (6 bases). CDR1 and CDR2 (germline): SGHRS, YFSETQ. V was pared by 1 base and J by 2 bases, with 22 bases between. CDR3 size: 18 residues.

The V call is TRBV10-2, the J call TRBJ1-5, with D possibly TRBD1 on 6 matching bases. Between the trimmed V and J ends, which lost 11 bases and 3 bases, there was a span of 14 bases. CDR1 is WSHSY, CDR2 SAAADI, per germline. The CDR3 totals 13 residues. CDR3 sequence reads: CAGGPSFNQPQHF. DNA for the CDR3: TGCGCCGGGGGCCCGAGCTTCAATCAGCCCCAGCATTTT.